The clone carrying this T cell receptor beta chain was seen many times. Its matching antigen is unknown. A library of TCRbeta sequences, prepared with unique molecular identifiers, was generated. Each CDR3 protein is one row after TCRdb ran MiXCR on the PCR reads. The sample lists about 460,000 distinct CDR3 sequences, over 9.5% seen once, with 2% to 2.5% in the top ten. The data originate from a study of T-cell reconstitution after alpha-beta-depleted transplantation in children. Broader study findings: A year post-transplant, T-cell counts and diversity derived mostly from newly produced T cells. About two months after transplant, alpha-beta T cells reportedly came from several hundred expanded graft clones.

Per germline, CDR1 KGHSH and CDR2 LQKENI. The CDR3 length is 14 residues. The V gene end was trimmed by 2 bases and the J gene end by 5 bases; junction bases not matched to a gene: 5. The clonotype comes from a child aged 2-9 years with inherited bone marrow failure, due to receive a stem cell transplant. The sequenced sample was PBMCs, obtained before TCRalphabeta/CD19-depleted stem cell transplant. The V gene is TRBV18, the J gene TRBJ2-7; TRBD2 matches at 8 bases. The CDR3: CASSPGTRIDEQYF. The DNA for the CDR3 is TGTGCCAGCTCACCAGGGACTAGGATTGACGAGCAGTACTTC.